The clone carrying this T cell receptor (beta chain) was seen more than once but under ten times. What it binds is unknown. Naive, central memory, regulatory and stem cell-like memory cells within the CD4+ compartment were sorted using CD45RO/CCR7/CD25/CD127/CD95/CD27. V lost 1 base, J lost 4 bases, and 11 bases lay in between. This CDR3 is 14 amino acids long. This sample stems from a study of beta chain features in type 1 diabetes. Overall study findings and caveats: TCRB CDR3s were moderately but significantly shorter in Type 1 diabetes patients in all four CD4+ subsets. Sampled from patients, naive, central memory and Treg TCRB repertoires appeared more similar than those sampled from healthy donors.

The isolated RNA, all of it, was reverse transcribed, so expressed TCRB transcripts were what got sequenced. TCRdb's copy holds only in-frame clones and misses some; the assay was immunoSEQ multiplex PCR. The sample carries some 330,000 clones, 11% recorded once. The J gene is TRBJ2-7, the V gene TRBV23-1; tentatively, D is TRBD2 (5 bases). TRBV23-1 is labeled an ORF, and its function is uncertain. Sequencing was carried out using naive CD4+ T cells from blood. The source of this sequence is a woman aged 25 to 45 in good health. CDR3 amino acids: CASSQFRDPYEQYF. DNA of the CDR3: TGCGCCAGCAGTCAATTCCGGGATCCTTACGAGCAGTACTTC.